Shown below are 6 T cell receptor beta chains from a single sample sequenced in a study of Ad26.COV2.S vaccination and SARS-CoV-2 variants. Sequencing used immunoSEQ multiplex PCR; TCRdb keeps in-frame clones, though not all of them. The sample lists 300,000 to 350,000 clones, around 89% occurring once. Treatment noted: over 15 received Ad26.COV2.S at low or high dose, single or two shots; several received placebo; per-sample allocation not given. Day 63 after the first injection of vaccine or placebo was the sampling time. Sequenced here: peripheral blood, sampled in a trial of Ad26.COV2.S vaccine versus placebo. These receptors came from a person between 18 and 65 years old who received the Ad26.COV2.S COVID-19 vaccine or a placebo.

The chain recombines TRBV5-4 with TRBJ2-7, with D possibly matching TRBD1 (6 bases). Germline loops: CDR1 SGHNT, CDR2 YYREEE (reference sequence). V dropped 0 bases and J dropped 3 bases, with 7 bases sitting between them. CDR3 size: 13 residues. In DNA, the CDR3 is TGTGCCAGCAGCTTGGACAGGGACTACGAGCAGTACTTC. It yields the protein CASSLDRDYEQYF.

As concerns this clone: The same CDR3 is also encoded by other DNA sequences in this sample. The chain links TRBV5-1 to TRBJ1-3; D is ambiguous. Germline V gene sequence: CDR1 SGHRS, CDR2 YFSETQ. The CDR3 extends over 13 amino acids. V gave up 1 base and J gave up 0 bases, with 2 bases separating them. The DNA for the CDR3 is TGCGCCAGCAGCTTGTCCTCTGGAAACACCATATATTTT. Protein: CASSLSSGNTIYF. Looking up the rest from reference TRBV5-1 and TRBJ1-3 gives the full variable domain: KAGVTQTPRYLIKTRGQQVTLSCSPISGHRSVSWYQQTPGQGLQFLFEYFSETQRNKGNFPGRFSGRQFSNSRSEMNVSTLELGDSALYLCASSLSSGNTIYFGEGSWLTVV.

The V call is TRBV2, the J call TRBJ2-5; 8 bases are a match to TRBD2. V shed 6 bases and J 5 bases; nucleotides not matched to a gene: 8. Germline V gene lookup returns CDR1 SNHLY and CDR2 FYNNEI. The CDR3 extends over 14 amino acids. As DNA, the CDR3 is TGTGCCAGCAGCTGGGGACTAGTAGGGGAGACCCAGTACTTC. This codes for CASSWGLVGETQYF.

The DNA of the CDR3 is TGCAGCTTCCCAGCGGGTTTAACCGATACGCAGTATTTT. It translates to CSFPAGLTDTQYF. The chain uses TRBV29-1 and TRBJ2-3, with D possibly being TRBD2 (6 bases). CDR1 and CDR2 from the germline V gene are SQVTM and ANQGSEA. The CDR3 has 13 amino acids. V lost 8 bases and J lost 6, with 18 bases in between.

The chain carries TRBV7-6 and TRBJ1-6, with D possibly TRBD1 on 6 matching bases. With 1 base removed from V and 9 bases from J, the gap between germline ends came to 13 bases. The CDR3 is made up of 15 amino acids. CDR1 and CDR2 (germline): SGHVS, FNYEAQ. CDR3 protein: CASSLVGGGGSPLHF. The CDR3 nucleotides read TGTGCCAGCAGCTTAGTGGGGGGGGGCGGTTCACCCCTCCACTTT.

Here the CDR3 DNA reads TGTGCCATCAGTGAGGGTAGTGGCTACACCTTC. It specifies CAISEGSGYTF. The chain combines TRBV10-3 with TRBJ1-2; D is undetermined. V shed 2 bases and J shed 7 bases, with 5 bases lying between them. This CDR3 region has 11 residues. From germline, CDR1 is ENHRY and CDR2 SYGVKD.